A selection of T cell receptor beta chains follows, all from one sample in a study of T cell repertoires in cytomegalovirus infection. One entry per CDR3 protein, called by TCRdb with MiXCR from the reads. The sample has 750,000 to 900,000 distinct CDR3 sequences, 25% to 30% seen once. Their antigen targets remain unknown. Sequencing was performed on cultured CD8+ T cells from PBMCs, taken from culture after CMV antigen stimulation. The source is a human donor in good health (CMV status not recorded). Some clones in this sample may be carry-over from other donors' samples. Both conserved end residues are part of each CDR3.

v_call,cdr3_length,cdr3_aa
TRBV27,14,CASSWTGGGYEQYF
TRBV4-2,17,CASSQDEGVRRWNEQFF
TRBV4-1,14,CASSQDGAEETQYF
TRBV12-3/TRBV12-4,13,CASSGVRGDEQYF
TRBV20-1,16,CSARDLWAGGEDTQYF
TRBV20-1,16,CSARDKQSSYNSPLHF
TRBV4-2,14,CASSQGGEHNEQFF
TRBV29-1,15,CSVEVAGKGNYGYTF
TRBV27,15,CASSFGDSGLSPLHF
TRBV4-2,16,CASSGQGAESGTEAFF
TRBV7-3,17,CASSSNPRGANTGELFF
TRBV10-3,16,CAISEETGWIRFGQYF
TRBV27,17,CASSLTPGSGGTDTQYF
TRBV27,15,CASSPNWALNTEAFF
TRBV12-3/TRBV12-4,16,CASSFGQGGSTDTQYF
TRBV27,15,CASGMPGQGTYGYTF
TRBV6-2/TRBV6-3,11,CASSYDEKLFF
TRBV2,14,CAGLLAGLRNTQYF